The next 11 T cell receptor beta chains were all read from a single sample in a study of blood T cell repertoires in COVID-19. Repertoires were generated with immunoSEQ multiplex PCR, while TCRdb's copy carries only in-frame clones and drops some. The sample contains approximately 140,000 clones, approximately 85% of which appear only once. Specimen: peripheral blood. These receptors were obtained from a woman aged 55-70 years with COVID-19, enrolled during active disease.

In its sample, this clone was seen a few times. V and J are TRBV9 and TRBJ1-6; a possible D gene is TRBD1 (5 bases). Germline V gives CDR1 SGDLS, CDR2 YYNGEE. The length of the CDR3 is 13 residues. The germline V and J ends were trimmed by 1 base and 14 bases, with 13 bases remaining between them. CDR3 amino acids: CASSVLVGESLHF. The CDR3 DNA follows: TGTGCCAGCAGCGTATTAGTAGGGGAATCCCTCCACTTT.

The V gene is TRBV3-1 (or the pseudogene TRBV3-2), the J gene TRBJ1-5; D ambiguous. Germline V gene sequence: CDR1 LGHDT, CDR2 YNNKEL (reference sequence). Trimming left V 0 bases short and J 6 bases short, with 18 bases between. The CDR3 spans 17 residues. CDR3 sequence: CASSQELVAGEAQPQHF. CDR3 in DNA: TGTGCCAGCAGCCAAGAGTTAGTTGCTGGGGAGGCTCAGCCCCAGCATTTT.

The rearrangement uses TRBV5-6 and TRBJ1-6; TRBD1 is a possible D gene (5 bases). Trimming took 0 bases from V and 4 from J, leaving 14 bases between them. CDR3 length equals 17 residues. Germline V gene lookup returns CDR1 SGHDT and CDR2 YYEEEE. The CDR3 loop is CASSLGAGRNYNSPLHF. The CDR3 coding sequence is TGTGCCAGCAGCTTGGGGGCGGGACGGAATTATAATTCACCCCTCCACTTT.

V usage is TRBV5-4 and J usage is TRBJ2-7, with a weak D call TRBD1 (5 bases). Germline V gives CDR1 SGHNT, CDR2 YYREEE (reference sequence). The length of the CDR3 is 13 residues. Trimming removed 1 base at V and 3 bases at J, with 8 bases between. The CDR3 reads CASSLSTGYEQYF. The CDR3 nucleotides read TGTGCCAGCAGCTTGAGTACAGGCTACGAGCAGTACTTC.

This sequence joins TRBV6-1 and TRBJ1-2, with a weak D call TRBD1 (6 bases). Germline lookup yields CDR1 MNHNS and CDR2 SASEGT. There are 16 residues in the CDR3. V was pared by 1 base and J by 7 bases, with 19 bases between. CDR3 residues: CASSEGGTRPYGGYTF. DNA of the CDR3: TGTGCCAGCAGTGAAGGAGGGACAAGACCTTACGGTGGCTACACCTTC.

The chain has TRBV29-1 and TRBJ1-1; D ambiguous. Germline V lookup: CDR1 SQVTM, CDR2 ANQGSEA. CDR3 length: 13 amino acids. V shed 4 bases and J shed 10 bases, with 19 bases lying between them. The CDR3 DNA is TGCAGCGTTGGAGGGTGGGCCTCAAATGGAGCTTTCTTT. Amino acid sequence: CSVGGWASNGAFF.

This chain joins TRBV18 and TRBJ1-3; D may be TRBD1 (5 bases). Between the trimmed V and J ends, which lost 0 bases and 4 bases, there was a span of 10 bases. Germline CDR1 KGHSH, CDR2 LQKENI. The CDR3 is 15 residues long. The CDR3: CASSPPSQVGNTIYF. CDR3 nucleotide sequence: TGTGCCAGCTCACCACCATCACAGGTCGGAAACACCATATATTTT.

The chain has TRBV6-6 and TRBJ2-4, with a possible D match to TRBD2 (5 bases). CDR3 length: 15 amino acids. The V gene lost 5 bases and the J gene lost 2 bases, with 13 bases spanning the gap. The V gene's germline CDR1 is MNHNY and CDR2 SVGAGI (reference sequence). CDR3 bases: TGTGCCAGCAGTCCTCCCGGGGTCTCCAAAAACATTCAGTACTTC. Amino acid sequence: CASSPPGVSKNIQYF.

This rearrangement joins TRBV5-6 to TRBJ2-5; 7 bases match TRBD2. The V gene's germline CDR1 is SGHDT and CDR2 YYEEEE. With V trimmed by 4 bases and J by 3 bases, 12 bases remained unmatched. The CDR3 extends over 16 amino acids. The CDR3 bases are TGTGCCAGCAGCCCGCAACCCGGGGCGGGGGAAGAGACCCAGTACTTC. Its translation is CASSPQPGAGEETQYF.

As DNA, the CDR3 is TGTGCCAGCAGCTTAGTTTCGGGGGGAATCACAGATACGCAGTATTTT. Amino acid sequence: CASSLVSGGITDTQYF. The rearrangement joins TRBV11-2 to TRBJ2-3; 7 bases match TRBD2. The germline V gene has CDR1 SGHAT and CDR2 FQNNGV. This CDR3 is built from 16 residues. V lost 1 base, J lost 2 bases, and 6 bases stayed unmatched.

The genes are TRBV4-3 and TRBJ2-2, with a tentative D call TRBD2 (5 bases). The CDR3 consists of 16 residues. The V gene lost 0 bases and the J gene lost 0 bases, with 8 bases spanning the gap. The germline gives CDR1 LGHNA, CDR2 YSLEER. The DNA of the CDR3 is TGCGCCAGCAGCCAAGAGCCGGGAACGAACACCGGGGAGCTGTTTTTT. Protein: CASSQEPGTNTGELFF.